This T cell receptor beta chain was recorded in a study of T cell responses to AZD1222 COVID-19 vaccine (dated by TCRdb to the early 2020s). About the study as a whole: AZD1222 recipients whose second dose came at about 4 weeks and those whose second dose came at about 12 weeks were combined into one group, since spike-specific TCR depth and breadth did not differ between the two schedules. A total of about 230 trial participants underwent TCR sequencing, of whom 200 to 220 received two doses of AZD1222 and 26 received two doses of the MenACWY control vaccine. Trial participants were enrolled into age subgroups of 18-55, 56-69 and 70-plus years, which contained about 160, 30 and 59 TCR-sequenced participants, respectively. Here is what the overall study found, with its caveats: Conclusions about previously exposed vaccinees are limited because only five or six AZD1222 recipients were SARS-CoV-2 seropositive at baseline. The 56-69-year group was small, and its depth increase did not reach significance, likely because of low power. Epitopes outside the regions mutated in the B.1.351 and B.1.1.7 variants were reportedly recognized by nearly half of the unique spike-specific TCRs. No day 14 peak-response samples were available, so repertoires were characterized only after the peak T cell response. Most participants were white British and females outnumbered males, and the authors suggested that clonal diversity may have been underestimated. After two AZD1222 doses, both the breadth and the depth of spike-specific TCRs were significantly higher than at day 0 and than in MenACWY recipients. CD4 TCRs associated with the vaccine covered the entire spike protein, and the dominant responses were in regions 160-218 and 743-854.

Turning to this clone: This clone's antigen is unknown. Within one base of it there is no much larger clone, and no base qualities were kept.

The CDR3 regions of human TCRbeta chains were analyzed by immunosequencing. As for the original processing: TCRs in the repertoires were compared against a reference library of SARS-CoV-2-specific TCRs that had been generated with the MIRA antigen-specificity platform. Breadth meant the fraction of unique TCRs that were SARS-CoV-2-associated, whereas depth meant the fraction of total T cells that were SARS-CoV-2-associated. Using the MIRA data, each spike-specific TCR was mapped to the spike region that the TCR reacts to and placed in a CD4 or CD8 class. Log10-transformed breadth and depth values were compared by one-way ANOVA with Sidak's multiple comparisons tests. In its TCRdb copy, this immuneACCESS table keeps in-frame sequences only and misses some clones. Where compared with another copy, unresolved V genes explain less than half of these, and the others have no known cause. D and trimming come from the DNA, and the V and J calls and clone size come from that table. The sample table shows 100,000 to 140,000 clones, and around 91% are seen once. The ten largest clones take up under 25% of the sample.

The CDR3 goes from the cysteine to the phenylalanine over 14 residues. Only CDR3 DNA is held: 42 bases, read in frame from base 1. CDR1 and CDR2, looked up from the germline V gene, are MNHEY and SVGAGI. The junction carries 15 bases between V and J, which are trimmed by 8 bases and 7 bases respectively. The time point label corresponds to: baseline before first vaccination. Vaccinee samples came from UK trials COV001 and COV002, including a single-blind randomized controlled phase 2/3 trial of AZD1222 (ChAdOx1 nCoV-19) in healthy adults. Trial participant PBMC samples were collected at day 0 and day 28 after the second dose for TCRbeta chain sequencing.

This receptor was obtained from an adult in good health. The rearranged chain carries TRBV6-5 and TRBJ1-6, and TRBD1 may be the D gene, going by 6 matching bases. Material: peripheral blood, obtained on day 0 of AZD1222 vaccination. The bases read TGTGCCAGCGGCCCGGGGGCTTCCAATTCACCCCTCCACTTT. Translation gives CASGPGASNSPLHF.